This passage covers 3 T cell receptor beta chains from one sample sequenced in a study of blood T cells in healthy people across ages. A J-beta primer mix and a sample-barcoded 5' primer were used in a second PCR of roughly 6 to 11 cycles. One entry per CDR3 protein results from TCRdb running MiXCR on the 5' RACE reads. The data hold nearly 800,000 distinct CDR3 sequences, with roughly 50% observed a single time. The sample was blood. The receptors derive from a man aged 40-50 years in good health.

The V call is TRBV20-1, the J call TRBJ2-5; TRBD1 aligns across 7 bases. CDR1 DFQATT and CDR2 SNEGSKA come from the germline V gene (reference sequence). The trim removed 7 bases at V and 3 bases at J, leaving 11 bases unmatched. CDR3 length: 14 amino acids. CDR3 protein: CSVPKTGTEETQYF. The CDR3 DNA reads TGCAGTGTACCTAAAACCGGGACAGAAGAGACCCAGTACTTC.

V is TRBV5-1 and J is TRBJ2-3, with TRBD2 identical over 10 bases. Germline V gene lookup returns CDR1 SGHRS and CDR2 YFSETQ. The CDR3 spans 15 residues. V dropped 4 bases and J dropped 3; count of bases not matched to a gene: 5. CDR3 DNA: TGCGCCAGCAGCCCAGAACTAGCGGGGACAGATACGCAGTATTTT. Translation gives CASSPELAGTDTQYF. Full variable domain (missing parts from reference TRBV5-1 and TRBJ2-3): KAGVTQTPRYLIKTRGQQVTLSCSPISGHRSVSWYQQTPGQGLQFLFEYFSETQRNKGNFPGRFSGRQFSNSRSEMNVSTLELGDSALYLCASSPELAGTDTQYFGPGTRLTVL.

This chain uses TRBV12-3 or TRBV12-4 with TRBJ2-1, with a weak D call TRBD2 (7 bases). The CDR3 totals 14 residues. V was shortened by 11 bases and J by 2 bases, with 16 bases between the two germline ends. The CDR3 reads CAVRGGGAYNEQFF. The CDR3 region has the DNA TGTGCCGTACGAGGGGGGGGGGCCTACAATGAGCAGTTCTTC.